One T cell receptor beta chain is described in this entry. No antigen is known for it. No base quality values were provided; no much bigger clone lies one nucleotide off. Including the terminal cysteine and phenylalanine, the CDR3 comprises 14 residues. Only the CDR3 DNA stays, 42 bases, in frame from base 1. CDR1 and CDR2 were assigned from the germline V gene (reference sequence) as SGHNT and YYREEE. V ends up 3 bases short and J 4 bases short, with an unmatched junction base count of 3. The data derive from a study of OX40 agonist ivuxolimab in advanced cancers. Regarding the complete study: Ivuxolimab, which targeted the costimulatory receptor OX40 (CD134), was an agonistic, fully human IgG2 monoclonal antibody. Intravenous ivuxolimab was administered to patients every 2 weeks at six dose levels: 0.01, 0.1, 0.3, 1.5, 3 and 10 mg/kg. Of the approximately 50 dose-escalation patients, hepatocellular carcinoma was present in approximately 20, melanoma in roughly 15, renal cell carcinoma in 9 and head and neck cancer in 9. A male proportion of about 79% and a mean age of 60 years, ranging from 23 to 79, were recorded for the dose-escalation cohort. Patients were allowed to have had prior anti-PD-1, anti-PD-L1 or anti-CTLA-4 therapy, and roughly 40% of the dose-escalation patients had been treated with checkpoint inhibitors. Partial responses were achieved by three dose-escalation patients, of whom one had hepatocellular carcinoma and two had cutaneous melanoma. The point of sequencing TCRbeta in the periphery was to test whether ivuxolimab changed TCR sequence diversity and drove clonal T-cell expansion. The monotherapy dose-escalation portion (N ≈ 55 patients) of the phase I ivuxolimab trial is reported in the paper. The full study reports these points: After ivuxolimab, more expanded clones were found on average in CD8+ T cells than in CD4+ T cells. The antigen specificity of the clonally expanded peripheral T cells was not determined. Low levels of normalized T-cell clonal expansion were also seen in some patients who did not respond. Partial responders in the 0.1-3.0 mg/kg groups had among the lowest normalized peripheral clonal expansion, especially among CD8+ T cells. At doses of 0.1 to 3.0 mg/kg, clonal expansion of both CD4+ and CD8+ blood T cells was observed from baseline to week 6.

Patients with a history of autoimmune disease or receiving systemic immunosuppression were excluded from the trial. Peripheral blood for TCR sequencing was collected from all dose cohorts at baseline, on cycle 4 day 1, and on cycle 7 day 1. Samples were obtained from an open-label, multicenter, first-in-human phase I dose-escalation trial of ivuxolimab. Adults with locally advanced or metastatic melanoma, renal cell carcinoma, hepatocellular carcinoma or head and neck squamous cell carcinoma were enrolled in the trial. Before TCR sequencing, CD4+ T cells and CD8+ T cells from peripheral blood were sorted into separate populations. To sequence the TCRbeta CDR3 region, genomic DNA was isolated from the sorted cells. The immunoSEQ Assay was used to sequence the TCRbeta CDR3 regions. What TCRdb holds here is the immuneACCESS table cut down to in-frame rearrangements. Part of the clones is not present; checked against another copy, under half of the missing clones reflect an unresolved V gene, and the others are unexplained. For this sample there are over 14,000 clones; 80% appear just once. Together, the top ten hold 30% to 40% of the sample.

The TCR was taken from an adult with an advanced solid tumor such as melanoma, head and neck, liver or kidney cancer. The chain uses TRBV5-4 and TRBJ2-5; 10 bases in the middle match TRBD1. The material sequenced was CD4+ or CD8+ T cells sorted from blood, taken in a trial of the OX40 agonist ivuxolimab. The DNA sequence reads TGTGCCAGCAGCTCACGGACAGGGGGAGAGACCCAGTACTTC. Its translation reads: CASSSRTGGETQYF.